A selection of T cell receptor beta chains follows, all from one sample in a study of CD8+ T cells in alopecia areata. This table comes from immunoSEQ multiplex PCR, and its TCRdb copy is limited to in-frame clones, with some not included. The sample includes about 190,000 clones, approximately 61% seen only once; the top ten take just over 1%. Sample: CD4+ T cells sorted from blood, taken at week 24, from a patient treated with tofacitinib. These receptors all stem from a human donor with alopecia areata. Both conserved end residues are part of each CDR3. Each record gives: clone size, V gene, D gene, J gene, CDR3 protein, CDR3 DNA. A D gene is named only where the DNA matches it firmly. Rows give clone size only sometimes, using once, few, many, or a class for an expanded clone.

>once|TRBV25-1|TRBD1|TRBJ1-1
CASSPGGNTEAFF
TGTGCCAGCAGTCCAGGGGGGAACACTGAAGCTTTCTTT
>NA|TRBV10-2|NA|TRBJ2-7
CASNPDGVYEQYF
TGCGCCAGCAACCCAGACGGTGTCTACGAGCAGTACTTC
>few|TRBV2|TRBD1|TRBJ1-1
CASRAESGGANEAFF
TGTGCCAGCAGAGCAGAATCAGGGGGCGCGAATGAAGCTTTCTTT
>NA|TRBV14|TRBD2|TRBJ2-1
CASSHSSGGAFHEQFF
TGTGCCAGCAGCCACTCTAGCGGGGGGGCTTTTCATGAGCAGTTCTTC
>NA|TRBV7-9|NA|TRBJ1-2
CASSRAPGSGYTF
TGTGCCAGCAGCCGTGCTCCGGGCAGTGGCTACACCTTC
>NA|TRBV29-1|TRBD1|TRBJ1-2
CSSTGEGSGYTF
TGCAGTTCGACAGGGGAAGGGAGTGGCTACACCTTC
>NA|TRBV10-3|NA|TRBJ1-1
CAISEGDTEAFF
TGTGCCATCAGTGAGGGGGACACTGAAGCTTTCTTT
>few|TRBV7-2|TRBD1|TRBJ2-1
CASSSWGQGRDEQFF
TGTGCCAGCAGCTCGTGGGGACAGGGTAGGGATGAGCAGTTCTTC
>few|TRBV29-1|NA|TRBJ1-1
CSVEGLLAVEAFF
TGCAGCGTCGAGGGGCTCCTGGCCGTTGAAGCTTTCTTT
>NA|TRBV30|NA|TRBJ1-2
CAWSVKSEGYTF
TGTGCCTGGAGTGTTAAGTCGGAGGGCTACACCTTC
>few|TRBV29-1|NA|TRBJ1-1
CSVGHGNTEAFF
TGCAGCGTGGGACACGGGAACACTGAAGCTTTCTTT
>few|TRBV12-5|NA|TRBJ1-1
CASGLGVITEAFF
TGTGCTAGTGGTTTAGGGGTTATCACTGAAGCTTTCTTT
>NA|TRBV5-6|NA|TRBJ2-7
CASTLSLLAFEQYF
TGTGCCAGCACCTTAAGTCTGCTAGCTTTCGAGCAGTACTTC
>NA|TRBV7-3|NA|TRBJ1-2
CASSLTGTYGYTF
TGTGCCAGCAGCTTAACTGGAACCTATGGCTACACCTTC
>once|TRBV6-6|NA|TRBJ1-6
CASRGLSPLHF
TGTGCCAGCAGAGGACTCTCACCCCTCCACTTT
>NA|TRBV19|NA|TRBJ1-2
CASSLTGAFYGYTF
TGTGCCAGTAGTCTCACCGGGGCCTTCTATGGCTACACCTTC
>once|TRBV7-3|NA|TRBJ2-2
CASSLSTDTGELFF
TGTGCCAGCAGCTTATCGACGGACACCGGGGAGCTGTTTTTT
>once|TRBV7-9|NA|TRBJ2-2
CASSSGPSTGELFF
TGTGCCAGCAGTTCGGGGCCTAGCACCGGGGAGCTGTTTTTT